This T cell receptor beta chain originates from a study of shared clonotypes between healthy human individuals. Study overall: The study enrolled two women and a few men aged 18 to 49. Three plates each covered CD4 naive and memory; CD8 naive two, CD8 memory one.

The study, taken as a whole, reports: In contrast to clonotypes shared by all four donors, non-shared clonotypes had lower generation probabilities.

Assay execution proceeded at the deep level. This table comes from immunoSEQ multiplex PCR, and its TCRdb copy is limited to in-frame clones, with some not included. The table records over 1.4 million clones, roughly 96% of them present only once. Germline V CDR1 and CDR2: SGHDN, FVKESK. This CDR3 has 15 residues. The V gene lost 0 bases and the J gene lost 1 base, with 9 bases spanning the gap. Worth noting for this clone: No antigen is known for it.

Sequencing input: naive CD4+ T cells sorted from blood. The subset here: CD45RA+ positively selected. This TCR came from a man aged 25-45 years in good health. V is TRBV14 and J is TRBJ1-1; no definite D call. CDR3 sequence: CASSQDNNRNTEAFF. In DNA, the CDR3 is TGTGCCAGCAGCCAAGATAATAACAGGAACACTGAAGCTTTCTTT.